This T cell receptor beta chain came from a study of blood T cells in healthy people across ages. This CDR3 comprises 17 residues. The germline V gene has CDR1 SEHNR and CDR2 FQNEAQ (reference sequence). It was with a sample-barcoded 5' primer and a J-beta primer mix that a second PCR of roughly 6 to 11 cycles was run. Via MiXCR, TCRdb re-called the 5' RACE reads, giving one row per CDR3 protein. The data hold 450,000 to 650,000 distinct CDR3 sequences, with 24% observed a single time. Findings and limits, study-wide: Higher diversity and more naive CD4+ cells were features of long-lived donors, compared to aged donors. Observed TCR beta diversity per million T cells went down as age went up. This fall followed a roughly linear course with age.

In regard to this clonotype: Its antigen is unidentified.

This same sample was also part of a study on T cells of mothers and their children.

The rearrangement uses TRBV7-9 and TRBJ2-5, with TRBD2 matching over 15 bases. The J call may be in error: the DNA end matches TRBJ2-7 better. The sequence was collected from a boy aged 10-17 years in good health. Sequencing input: blood. The CDR3 loop is CASSVGLAGGPPYEQYF. The CDR3 region has the DNA TGTGCCAGCAGCGTAGGACTAGCGGGAGGGCCCCCTTACGAGCAGTACTTC.